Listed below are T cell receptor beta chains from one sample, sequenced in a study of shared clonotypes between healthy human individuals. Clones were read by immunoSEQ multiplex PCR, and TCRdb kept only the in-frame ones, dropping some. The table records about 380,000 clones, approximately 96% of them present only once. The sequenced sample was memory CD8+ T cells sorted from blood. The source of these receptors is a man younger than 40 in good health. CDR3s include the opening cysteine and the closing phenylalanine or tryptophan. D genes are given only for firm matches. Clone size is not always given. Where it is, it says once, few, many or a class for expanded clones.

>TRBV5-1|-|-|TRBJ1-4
TGCGCCAGCAGCTTGGGCCAGTCCGCGACGAATGAAAAACTGTTTTTT
CASSLGQSATNEKLFF
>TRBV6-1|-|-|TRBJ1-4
TGTGCCAGCAGTGAAGCGCGAGGGGCAACTAATGAAAAACTGTTTTTT
CASSEARGATNEKLFF
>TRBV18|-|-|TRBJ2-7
TGTGCCAGCTCACCATTACAGGGTGGATGGTACGAGCAGTACTTC
CASSPLQGGWYEQYF
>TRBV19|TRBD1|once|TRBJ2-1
TGTGCCAGTAGCCTACACGCGGACAGGGCACCCTACAATGAGCAGTTCTTC
CASSLHADRAPYNEQFF
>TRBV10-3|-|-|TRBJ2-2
TGTGCCATCCGGCTAGCACTCAGGGGCGGGGAGCTGTTTTTT
CAIRLALRGGELFF
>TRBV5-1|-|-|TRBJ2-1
TGCGCCAGCAGCTCCGGGACCAATGAGCAGTTCTTC
CASSSGTNEQFF
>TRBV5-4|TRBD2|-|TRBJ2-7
TGTGCCAGCAGCTTGGGGGTCGGGGGGAGCGAGCAGTACTTC
CASSLGVGGSEQYF
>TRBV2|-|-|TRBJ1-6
TGTGCCAGCAGGGTCGAAGGCGGGTCCTATAATTCACCCCTCCACTTT
CASRVEGGSYNSPLHF
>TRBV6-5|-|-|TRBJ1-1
TGTGCCAGCAGTTTGTCTGGAGGGGAGTTAACTGAAGCTTTCTTT
CASSLSGGELTEAFF
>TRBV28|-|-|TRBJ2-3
TGTGCCAGCAGTTTATTCCCAGATACGCAGTATTTT
CASSLFPDTQYF
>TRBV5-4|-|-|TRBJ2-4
TGTGCCAGCAGCTTGAGGGAAGGCAAAAACATTCAGTACTTC
CASSLREGKNIQYF
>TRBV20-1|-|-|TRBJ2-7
TGCAGTGCTAGCCGCTACGAGCAGTACTTC
CSASRYEQYF
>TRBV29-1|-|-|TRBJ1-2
TGCAGCGTGGAGGTCAAACTACAGGGACTTAACTATGGCTACACCTTC
CSVEVKLQGLNYGYTF
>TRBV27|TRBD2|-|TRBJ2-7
TGTGCCAGCAGTCCAGGGACTAGACCCTACGAGCAGTACTTT
CASSPGTRPYEQYF
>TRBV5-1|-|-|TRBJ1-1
TGCGCCAGCAGCTCGAACGGGGAAAACACTGAAGCTTTCTTT
CASSSNGENTEAFF
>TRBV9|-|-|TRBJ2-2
TGTGCCAGCAGCGTTGGGTGGACCGACACCGGGGAGCTGTTTTTT
CASSVGWTDTGELFF
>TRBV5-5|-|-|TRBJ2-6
TGTGCCAGCAGCCGGAGCTCTGGGGCCAACGTCCTGACTTTC
CASSRSSGANVLTF
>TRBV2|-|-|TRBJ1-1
TGTGCCAGCAGTGAAGAGGGGCCAGGGCGGAGTAACACTGAAGCTTTCTTT
CASSEEGPGRSNTEAFF
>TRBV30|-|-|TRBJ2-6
TGTGCCTGTGCGACAGTCACTTCTGGGGCCAACGTCCTGACTTTC
CACATVTSGANVLTF
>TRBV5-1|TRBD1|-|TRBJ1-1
TGCGCCAGCAGCGGCCGGACAGGGTCAAAGCACACTGAAGCTTTCTTT
CASSGRTGSKHTEAFF
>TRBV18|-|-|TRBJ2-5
TGTGCCAGCTCCGGGACAAAAGAGACCCAGTACTTC
CASSGTKETQYF
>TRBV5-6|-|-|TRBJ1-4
TGTGCCAGCAGCTGGGGGCCTAGCAGGGATGAAAAACTGTTTTTT
CASSWGPSRDEKLFF
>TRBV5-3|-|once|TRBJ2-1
TGTGCCAGAAGCCGCGCCTGCAGCGCTACCTCCTACAATGAGCAGTTCTTC
CARSRACSATSYNEQFF
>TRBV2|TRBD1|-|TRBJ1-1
TGTGCCAGCAGTGAGGAGGGGGCCACTGAAGCTTTCTTT
CASSEEGATEAFF
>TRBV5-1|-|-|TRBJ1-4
TGCGCCAGCAGCCTTGTGGGCACTAATGAAAAACTGTTTTTT
CASSLVGTNEKLFF
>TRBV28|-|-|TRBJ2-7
TGTGCCAGCAGTTTCGGTGACTACGAGCAGTACTTC
CASSFGDYEQYF
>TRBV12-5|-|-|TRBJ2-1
TGTGCTAGTGGAGACAACAATGAGCAGTTCTTC
CASGDNNEQFF
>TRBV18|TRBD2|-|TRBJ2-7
TGTGCCAGCTCACCACTAGCGGGAAGCTACGAGCAGTACTTC
CASSPLAGSYEQYF
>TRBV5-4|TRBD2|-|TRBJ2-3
TGTGCCAGCAGCTTACTGACTAGCGGGAGCGGCACAGATACGCAGTATTTT
CASSLLTSGSGTDTQYF
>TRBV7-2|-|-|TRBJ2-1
TGTGCCAGCAGCTTAGTAGCCGGACTTGAGCAGTTCTTC
CASSLVAGLEQFF
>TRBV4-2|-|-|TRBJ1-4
TGTGCCAGCAGCCAAGAGAATGAAAAACTGTTTTTT
CASSQENEKLFF
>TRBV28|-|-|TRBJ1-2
TGTGCCAGCAGTTTGTCCCGCAGACACCTCTATGGCTACACCTTC
CASSLSRRHLYGYTF
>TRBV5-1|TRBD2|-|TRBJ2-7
TGCGCCAGCAGCTTGGGGATGCGAGCGGGAAGTACGTACGAGCAGTACTTC
CASSLGMRAGSTYEQYF
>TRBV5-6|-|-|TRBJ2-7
TGTGCCAGCAGCTTTCACTACGAGCAGTACTTC
CASSFHYEQYF
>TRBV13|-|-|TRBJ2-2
TGTGCCAGCAGCTTAGGAAATGTAGGGAACACCGGGGAGCTGTTTTTT
CASSLGNVGNTGELFF
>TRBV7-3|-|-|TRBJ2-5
TGTGCCAGCAGCCCGGGACTCTCTGAGGTGGAGACCCAGTACTTC
CASSPGLSEVETQYF
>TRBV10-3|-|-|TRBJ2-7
TGTGCCATCAGTGAGTCAACGACTACCTTTGAATCCTACGAGCAGTACTTC
CAISESTTTFESYEQYF
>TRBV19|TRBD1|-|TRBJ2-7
TGTGCCAGTAGTGCCACAGGGGGCTACGAGCAGTACTTC
CASSATGGYEQYF
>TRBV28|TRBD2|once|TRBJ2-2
TGTGCCAGCAGTTTATGGGCGGGAGGGCGATCAAACGCGAACACCGGGGAGCTGTTTTTT
CASSLWAGGRSNANTGELFF
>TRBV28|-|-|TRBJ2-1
TGTGCCAGCGGCCTTAGGGGGAATGAGCAGTTCTTC
CASGLRGNEQFF
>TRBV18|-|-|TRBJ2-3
TGTGCCAGCTCCGCAGCTACGGATACGCAGTATTTT
CASSAATDTQYF
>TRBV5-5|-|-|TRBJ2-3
TGTGCCAGCAGCTTCTCGGGACCCGATACGCAGTATTTT
CASSFSGPDTQYF
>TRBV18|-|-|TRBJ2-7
TGTGCCAGCTCTGGGAGAAGGGGCGAGCAGTACTTC
CASSGRRGEQYF
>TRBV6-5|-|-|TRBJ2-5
TGTGCCAGCAGTTATGGTGTATCCAAAGAGACCCAGTACTTC
CASSYGVSKETQYF
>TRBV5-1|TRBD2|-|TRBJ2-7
TGCGCCAGCAGAATGACTAGCGGGGGCTCCTACGAGCAGTACTTC
CASRMTSGGSYEQYF
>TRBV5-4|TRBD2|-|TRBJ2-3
TGTGCCAGCAGACTAGCGGGAGTAGATACGCAGTATTTT
CASRLAGVDTQYF
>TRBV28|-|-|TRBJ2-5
TGTGCCAGCAGGAAAGAAAGCGGGTTCCAAGAGACCCAGTACTTC
CASRKESGFQETQYF
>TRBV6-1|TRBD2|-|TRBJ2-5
TGTGCCAGCAGTGAAATGGCTAGCGGGAAGACCCAGTACTTC
CASSEMASGKTQYF
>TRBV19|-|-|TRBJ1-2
TGTGCCAGTAGCGAGACAGCGAGGCCACTCTATGGCTACACCTTC
CASSETARPLYGYTF
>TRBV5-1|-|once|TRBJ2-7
TGCGCCAGCAGCAACCCCTCCTACGAGCAGTACTTC
CASSNPSYEQYF
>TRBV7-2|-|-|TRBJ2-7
TGTGCCAGCAGCTTGGGGAAATCGACACCCCACGAGCAGTACTTC
CASSLGKSTPHEQYF
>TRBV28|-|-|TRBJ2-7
TGTGCCAGCAGGCCCCCGACAGGCTTAACCTACGAGCAGTACTTC
CASRPPTGLTYEQYF
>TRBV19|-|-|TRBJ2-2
TGTGCCAGTAGTACCCAGAGTAACACCGGGGAGCTGTTTTTT
CASSTQSNTGELFF
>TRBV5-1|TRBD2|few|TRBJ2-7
TGCGCCAGCAGCTTGGCTAGCGGGTCCTACGAGCAGTACTTC
CASSLASGSYEQYF
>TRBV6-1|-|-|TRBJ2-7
TGTGCCAGCAGTGAAGCCTGGGTCACCTCCTACGAGCAGTACTTC
CASSEAWVTSYEQYF
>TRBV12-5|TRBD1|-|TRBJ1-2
TGTGCTAGTGGTTTGGGACAGGGCTATGGCTACACCTTC
CASGLGQGYGYTF
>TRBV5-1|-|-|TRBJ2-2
TGCGCCAGCAGCTCTTACACAGGGCCCGGGGAGCTGTTTTTT
CASSSYTGPGELFF